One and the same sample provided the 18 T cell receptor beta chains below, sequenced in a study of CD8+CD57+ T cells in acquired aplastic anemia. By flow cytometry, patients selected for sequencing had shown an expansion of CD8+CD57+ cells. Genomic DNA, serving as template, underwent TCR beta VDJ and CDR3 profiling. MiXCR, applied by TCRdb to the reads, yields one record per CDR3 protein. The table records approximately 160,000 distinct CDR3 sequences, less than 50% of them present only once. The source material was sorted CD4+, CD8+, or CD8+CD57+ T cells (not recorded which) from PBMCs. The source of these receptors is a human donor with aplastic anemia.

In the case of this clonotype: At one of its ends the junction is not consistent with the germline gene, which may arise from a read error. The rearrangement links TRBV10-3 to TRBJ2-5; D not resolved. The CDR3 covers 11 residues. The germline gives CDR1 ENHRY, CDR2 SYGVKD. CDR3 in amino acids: CATSDLETQYF. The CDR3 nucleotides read TGTGCCACCAGTGATCTAGAGACCCAGTACTTC.

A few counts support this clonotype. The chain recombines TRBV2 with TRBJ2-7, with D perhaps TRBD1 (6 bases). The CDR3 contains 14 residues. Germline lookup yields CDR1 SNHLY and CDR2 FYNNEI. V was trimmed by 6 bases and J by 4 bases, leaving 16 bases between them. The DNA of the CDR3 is TGTGCCAGCAGACCCCGACAGGATCGTTACGAGCAGTACTTC. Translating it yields CASRPRQDRYEQYF.

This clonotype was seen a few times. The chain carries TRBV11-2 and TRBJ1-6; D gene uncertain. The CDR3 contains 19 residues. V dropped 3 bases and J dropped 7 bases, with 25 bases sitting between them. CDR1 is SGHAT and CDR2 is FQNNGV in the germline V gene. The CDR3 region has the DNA TGTGCCAGCAGCTTGCCCGACCCTACACCGTATCTTCTAAATTCACCCCTCCACTTT. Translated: CASSLPDPTPYLLNSPLHF.

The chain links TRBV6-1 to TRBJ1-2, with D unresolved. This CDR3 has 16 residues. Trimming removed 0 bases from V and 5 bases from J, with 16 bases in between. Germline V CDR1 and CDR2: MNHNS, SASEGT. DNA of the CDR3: TGTGCCAGCAGTGAAGCCTCTCCTAGGGCCCTTTATGGCTACACCTTC. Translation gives CASSEASPRALYGYTF.

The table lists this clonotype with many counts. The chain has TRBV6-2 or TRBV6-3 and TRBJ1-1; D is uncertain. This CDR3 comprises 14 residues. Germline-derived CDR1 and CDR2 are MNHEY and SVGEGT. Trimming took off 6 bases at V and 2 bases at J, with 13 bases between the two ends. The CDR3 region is CASSQPGGNTEAFF. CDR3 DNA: TGTGCCAGCAGCCAACCGGGAGGAAACACTGAAGCTTTCTTT.

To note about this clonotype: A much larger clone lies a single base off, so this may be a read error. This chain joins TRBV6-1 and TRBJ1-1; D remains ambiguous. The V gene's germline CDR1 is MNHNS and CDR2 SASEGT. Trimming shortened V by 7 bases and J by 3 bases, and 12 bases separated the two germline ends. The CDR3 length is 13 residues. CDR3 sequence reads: CASNLERYTEAFF. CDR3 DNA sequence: TGTGCCAGCAACTTGGAGAGGTACACTGAAGCTTTCTTT.

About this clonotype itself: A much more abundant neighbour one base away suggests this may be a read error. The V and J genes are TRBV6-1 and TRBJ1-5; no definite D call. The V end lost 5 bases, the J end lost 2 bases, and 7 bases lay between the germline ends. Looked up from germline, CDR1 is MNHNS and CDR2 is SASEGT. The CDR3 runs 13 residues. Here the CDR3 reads CASSPLCNQPQHF. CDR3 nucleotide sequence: TGTGCCAGCAGTCCCCTATGCAATCAGCCCCAGCATTTT.

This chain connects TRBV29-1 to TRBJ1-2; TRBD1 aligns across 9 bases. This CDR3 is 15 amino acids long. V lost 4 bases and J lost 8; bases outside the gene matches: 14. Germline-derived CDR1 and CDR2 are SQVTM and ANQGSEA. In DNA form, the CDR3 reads TGCAGCGTTGCCGCCTGGGACAGGGAATTAGGAGGCTACACCTTC. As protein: CSVAAWDRELGGYTF.

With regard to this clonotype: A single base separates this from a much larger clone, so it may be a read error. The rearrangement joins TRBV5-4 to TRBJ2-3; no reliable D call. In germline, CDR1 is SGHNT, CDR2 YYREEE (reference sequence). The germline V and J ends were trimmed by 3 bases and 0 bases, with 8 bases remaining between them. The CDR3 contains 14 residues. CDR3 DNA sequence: TGTGCCAGCAGCTCCGACGGAAGCACAGATACGCAGTATTTT. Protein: CASSSDGSTDTQYF.

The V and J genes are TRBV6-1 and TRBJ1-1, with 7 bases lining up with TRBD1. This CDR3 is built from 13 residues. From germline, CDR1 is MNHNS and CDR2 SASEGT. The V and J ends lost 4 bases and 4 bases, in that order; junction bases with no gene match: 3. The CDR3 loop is CASSVDRATEAFF. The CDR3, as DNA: TGTGCCAGCAGTGTAGACAGGGCCACTGAAGCTTTCTTT.

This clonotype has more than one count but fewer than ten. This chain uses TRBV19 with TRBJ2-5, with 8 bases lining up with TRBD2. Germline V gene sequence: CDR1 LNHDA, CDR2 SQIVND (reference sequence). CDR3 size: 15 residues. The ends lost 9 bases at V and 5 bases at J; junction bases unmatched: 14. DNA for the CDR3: TGTGCCAGCAGTTACGGGGGGGAGGGGTGGGAGACCCAGTACTTC. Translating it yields CASSYGGEGWETQYF.

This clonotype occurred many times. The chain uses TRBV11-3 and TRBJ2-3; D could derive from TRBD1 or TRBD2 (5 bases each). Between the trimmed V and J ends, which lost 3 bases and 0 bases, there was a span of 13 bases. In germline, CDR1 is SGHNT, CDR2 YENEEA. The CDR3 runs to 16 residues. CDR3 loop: CASSLSLGGSTDTQYF. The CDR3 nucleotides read TGTGCCAGCAGCTTGAGCCTTGGGGGAAGCACAGATACGCAGTATTTT.

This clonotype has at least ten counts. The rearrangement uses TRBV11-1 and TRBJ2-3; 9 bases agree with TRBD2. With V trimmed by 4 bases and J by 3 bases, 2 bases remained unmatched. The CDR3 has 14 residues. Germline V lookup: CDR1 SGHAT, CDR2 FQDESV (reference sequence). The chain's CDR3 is CASSSREGTDTQYF. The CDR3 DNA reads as TGTGCCAGCAGCTCGCGGGAGGGGACAGATACGCAGTATTTT.

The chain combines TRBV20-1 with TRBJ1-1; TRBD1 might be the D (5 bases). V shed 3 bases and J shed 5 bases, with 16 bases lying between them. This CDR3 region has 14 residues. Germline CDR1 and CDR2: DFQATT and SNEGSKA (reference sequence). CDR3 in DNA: TGCAGTGCTAGGCGGGACGCAGAAGAGACTGAAGCTTTCTTT. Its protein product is CSARRDAEETEAFF.

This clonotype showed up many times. In DNA, the CDR3 is TGTGCCAGTAGTATAGATAGACTAGCGGGAGGGCCGAGGACCGGGGAGCTGTTTTTT. Translating gives CASSIDRLAGGPRTGELFF. This chain uses TRBV19 with TRBJ2-2, with 14 bases identical to TRBD2. J was trimmed by 5 bases and V by 0 bases; bases with no gene match: 8. Per the germline V gene, CDR1 is LNHDA and CDR2 is SQIVND (reference sequence). The CDR3 is 19 amino acids.

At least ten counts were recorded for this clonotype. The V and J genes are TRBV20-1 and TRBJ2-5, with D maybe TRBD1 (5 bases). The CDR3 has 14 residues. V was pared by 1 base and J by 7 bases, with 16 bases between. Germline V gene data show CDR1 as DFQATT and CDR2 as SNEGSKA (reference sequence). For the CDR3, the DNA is TGCAGTGCTAGAGTTCAGGGCCCCGTTGGGACCCAGTACTTC. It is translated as CSARVQGPVGTQYF.

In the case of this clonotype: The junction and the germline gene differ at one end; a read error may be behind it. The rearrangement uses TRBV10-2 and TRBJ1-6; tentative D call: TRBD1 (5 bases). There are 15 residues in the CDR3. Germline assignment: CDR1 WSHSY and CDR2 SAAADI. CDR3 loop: CASTDNGGYASPLHF. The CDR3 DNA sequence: TGCGCCAGCACCGATAACGGGGGGTATGCTTCACCCCTCCACTTC.

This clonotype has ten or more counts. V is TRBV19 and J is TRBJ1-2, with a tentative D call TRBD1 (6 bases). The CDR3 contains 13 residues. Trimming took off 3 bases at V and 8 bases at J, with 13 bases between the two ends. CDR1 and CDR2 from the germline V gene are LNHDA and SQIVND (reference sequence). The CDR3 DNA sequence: TGTGCCAGTAGTATCCGGATGGGGGGCGGCTACACCTTC. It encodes CASSIRMGGGYTF.